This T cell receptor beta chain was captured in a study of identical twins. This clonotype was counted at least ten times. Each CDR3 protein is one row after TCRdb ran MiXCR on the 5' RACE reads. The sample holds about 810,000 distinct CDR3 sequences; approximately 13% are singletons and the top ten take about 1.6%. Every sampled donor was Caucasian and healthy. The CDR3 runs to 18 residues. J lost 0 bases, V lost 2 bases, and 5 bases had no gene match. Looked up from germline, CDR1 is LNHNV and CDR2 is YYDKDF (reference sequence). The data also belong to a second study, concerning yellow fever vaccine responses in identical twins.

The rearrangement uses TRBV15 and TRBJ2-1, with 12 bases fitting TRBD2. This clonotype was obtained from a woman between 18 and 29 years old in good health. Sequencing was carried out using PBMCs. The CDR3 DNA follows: TGTGCCACCAGCAGACCGGGACTAGCGGGCTTCTCCTACAATGAGCAGTTCTTC. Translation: CATSRPGLAGFSYNEQFF.